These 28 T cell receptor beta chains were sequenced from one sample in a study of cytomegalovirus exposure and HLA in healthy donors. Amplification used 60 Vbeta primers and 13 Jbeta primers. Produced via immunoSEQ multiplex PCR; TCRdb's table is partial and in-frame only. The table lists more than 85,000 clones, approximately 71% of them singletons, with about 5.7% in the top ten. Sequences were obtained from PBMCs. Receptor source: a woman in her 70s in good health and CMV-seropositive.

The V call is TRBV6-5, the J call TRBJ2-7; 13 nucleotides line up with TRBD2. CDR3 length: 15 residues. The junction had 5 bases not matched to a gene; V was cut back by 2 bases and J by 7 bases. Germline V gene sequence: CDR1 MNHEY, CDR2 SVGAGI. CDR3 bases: TGTGCCAGCAGTTACGGGGTGACTAGCGGGGGGGAGCAGTACTTC. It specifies CASSYGVTSGGEQYF.

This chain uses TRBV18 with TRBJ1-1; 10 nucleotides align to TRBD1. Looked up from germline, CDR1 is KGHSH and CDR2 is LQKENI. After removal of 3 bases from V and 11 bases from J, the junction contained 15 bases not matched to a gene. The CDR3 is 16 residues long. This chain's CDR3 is CASSPTEDRGSLKAFF. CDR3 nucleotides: TGTGCCAGCTCACCCACCGAGGACAGGGGGTCATTGAAGGCTTTCTTT. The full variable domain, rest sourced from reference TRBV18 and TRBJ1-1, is NAGVMQNPRHLVRRRGQEARLRCSPMKGHSHVYWYRQLPEEGLKFMVYLQKENIIDESGMPKERFSAEFPKEGPSILRIQQVVRGDSAAYFCASSPTEDRGSLKAFFGQGTRLTVV.

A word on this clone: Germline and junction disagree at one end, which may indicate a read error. CDR3 sequence reads: CASSVTFGEQFF. The CDR3 DNA follows: TGTGCCAGCAGCGTAACCTTCGGTGAGCAGTTCTTC. The chain combines TRBV7-3 with TRBJ2-1; unclear D gene. The CDR3 length is 12 residues. The germline V gene has CDR1 SGHTA and CDR2 FQGTGA.

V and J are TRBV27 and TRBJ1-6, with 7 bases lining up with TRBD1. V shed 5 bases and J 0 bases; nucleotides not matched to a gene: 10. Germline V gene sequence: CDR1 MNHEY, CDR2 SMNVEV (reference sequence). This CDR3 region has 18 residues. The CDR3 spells CASSPNVRGVSYNSPLHF. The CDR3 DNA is TGTGCCAGCAGTCCCAATGTCAGGGGGGTCTCCTATAATTCACCCCTCCACTTT.

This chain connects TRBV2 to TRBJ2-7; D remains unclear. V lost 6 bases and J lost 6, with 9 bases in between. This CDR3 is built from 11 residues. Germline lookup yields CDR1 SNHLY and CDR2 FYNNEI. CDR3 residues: CASRGMGEQYF. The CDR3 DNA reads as TGTGCCAGCAGGGGCATGGGCGAGCAGTACTTC.

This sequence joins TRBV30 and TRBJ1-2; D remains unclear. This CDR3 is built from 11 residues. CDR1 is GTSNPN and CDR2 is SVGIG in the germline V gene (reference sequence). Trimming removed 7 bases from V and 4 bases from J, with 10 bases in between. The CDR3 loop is CALHAGYGYTF. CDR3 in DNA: TGTGCCTTACATGCGGGCTATGGCTACACCTTC.

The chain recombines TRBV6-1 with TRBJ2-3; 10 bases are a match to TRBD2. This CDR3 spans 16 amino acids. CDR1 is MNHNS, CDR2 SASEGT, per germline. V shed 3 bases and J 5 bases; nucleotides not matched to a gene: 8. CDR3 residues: CASSDGSGGAGDTQYF. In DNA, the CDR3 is TGTGCCAGCAGTGACGGGAGCGGGGGGGCTGGAGATACGCAGTATTTT.

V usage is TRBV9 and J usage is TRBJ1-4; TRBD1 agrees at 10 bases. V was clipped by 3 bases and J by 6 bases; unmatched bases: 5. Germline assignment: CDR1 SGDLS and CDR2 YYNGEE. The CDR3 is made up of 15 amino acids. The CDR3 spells CASSGEGQGDEKLFF. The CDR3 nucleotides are TGTGCCAGCAGCGGGGAAGGACAGGGGGATGAAAAACTGTTTTTT. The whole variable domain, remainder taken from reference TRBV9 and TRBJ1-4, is DSGVTQTPKHLITATGQRVTLRCSPRSGDLSVYWYQQSLDQGLQFLIQYYNGEERAKGNILERFSAQQFPDLHSELNLSSLELGDSALYFCASSGEGQGDEKLFFGSGTQLSVL.

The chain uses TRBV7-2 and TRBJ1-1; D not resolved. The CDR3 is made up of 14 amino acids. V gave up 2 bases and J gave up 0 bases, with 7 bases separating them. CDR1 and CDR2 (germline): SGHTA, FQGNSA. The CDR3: CASSLKLMNTEAFF. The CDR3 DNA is TGTGCCAGCAGCTTAAAACTGATGAACACTGAAGCTTTCTTT.

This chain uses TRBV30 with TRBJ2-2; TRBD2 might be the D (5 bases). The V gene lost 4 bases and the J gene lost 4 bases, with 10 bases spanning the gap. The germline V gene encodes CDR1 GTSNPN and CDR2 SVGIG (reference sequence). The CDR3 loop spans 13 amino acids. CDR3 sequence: CAWTPGGTGELFF. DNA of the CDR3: TGTGCCTGGACCCCAGGAGGCACCGGGGAGCTGTTTTTT.

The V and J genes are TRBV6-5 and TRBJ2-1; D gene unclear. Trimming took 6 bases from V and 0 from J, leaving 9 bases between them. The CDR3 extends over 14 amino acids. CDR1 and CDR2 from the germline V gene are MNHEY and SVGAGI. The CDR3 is CASRLVSSYNEQFF. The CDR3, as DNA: TGTGCCAGCAGGCTAGTTAGCTCCTACAATGAGCAGTTCTTC.

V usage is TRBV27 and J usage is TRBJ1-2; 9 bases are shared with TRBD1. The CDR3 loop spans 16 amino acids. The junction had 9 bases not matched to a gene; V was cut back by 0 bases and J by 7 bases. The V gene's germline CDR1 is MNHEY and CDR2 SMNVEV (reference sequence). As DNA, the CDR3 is TGTGCCAGCAGTTTATCGTCCGGGACAGGGTTTCGTGGCTACACCTTC. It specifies CASSLSSGTGFRGYTF.

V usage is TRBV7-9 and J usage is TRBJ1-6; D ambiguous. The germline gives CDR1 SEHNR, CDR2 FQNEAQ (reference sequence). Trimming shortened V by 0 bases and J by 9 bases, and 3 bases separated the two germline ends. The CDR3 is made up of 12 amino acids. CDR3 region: CASSLASSPLHF. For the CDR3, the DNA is TGTGCCAGCAGCTTAGCGAGTTCACCCCTCCACTTT.

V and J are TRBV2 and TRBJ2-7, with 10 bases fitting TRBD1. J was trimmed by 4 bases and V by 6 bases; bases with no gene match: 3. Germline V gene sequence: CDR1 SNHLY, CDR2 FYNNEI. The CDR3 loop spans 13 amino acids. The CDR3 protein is CASRRTGGYEQYF. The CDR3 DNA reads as TGTGCCAGCAGGCGGACAGGGGGGTACGAGCAGTACTTC.

DNA for the CDR3: TGCGCCAGCAGCTTGGGGCGGGGCGCGGACACCGGGGAGCTGTTTTTT. Translation: CASSLGRGADTGELFF. The chain carries TRBV5-1 and TRBJ2-2, with D perhaps TRBD2 (6 bases). The CDR3 has 16 amino acids. With 0 bases removed from V and 3 bases from J, the gap between germline ends came to 12 bases. The V gene's germline CDR1 is SGHRS and CDR2 YFSETQ.

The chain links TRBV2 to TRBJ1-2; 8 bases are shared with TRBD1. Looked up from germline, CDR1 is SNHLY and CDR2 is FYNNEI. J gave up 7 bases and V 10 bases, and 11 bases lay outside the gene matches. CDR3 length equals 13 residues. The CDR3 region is CATLIGQGAGYTF. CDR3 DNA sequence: TGTGCCACCCTAATAGGACAGGGCGCTGGCTACACCTTC.

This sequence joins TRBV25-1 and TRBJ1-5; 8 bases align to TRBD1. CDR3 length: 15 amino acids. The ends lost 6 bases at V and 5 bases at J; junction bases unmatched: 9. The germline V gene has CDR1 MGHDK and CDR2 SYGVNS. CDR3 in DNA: TGTGCCAGCAGCCCTAACGGACAGGGTGATCAGCCCCAGCATTTT. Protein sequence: CASSPNGQGDQPQHF.

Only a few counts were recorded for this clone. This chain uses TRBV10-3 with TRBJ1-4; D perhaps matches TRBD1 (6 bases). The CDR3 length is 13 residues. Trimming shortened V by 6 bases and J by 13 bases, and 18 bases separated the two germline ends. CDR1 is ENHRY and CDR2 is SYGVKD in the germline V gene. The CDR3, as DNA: TGTGCCATCAGCCCCCCAGGTGGGGGCCCACTGTTTTTT. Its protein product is CAISPPGGGPLFF.

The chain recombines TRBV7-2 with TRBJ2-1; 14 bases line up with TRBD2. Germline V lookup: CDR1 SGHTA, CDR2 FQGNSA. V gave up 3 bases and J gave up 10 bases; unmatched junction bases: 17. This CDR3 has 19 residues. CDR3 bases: TGTGCCAGCAGCTTTGCTCGAGGACTAGCGGGGGGCGCCTTGGGGGAGCAGTTCTTC. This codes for CASSFARGLAGGALGEQFF.

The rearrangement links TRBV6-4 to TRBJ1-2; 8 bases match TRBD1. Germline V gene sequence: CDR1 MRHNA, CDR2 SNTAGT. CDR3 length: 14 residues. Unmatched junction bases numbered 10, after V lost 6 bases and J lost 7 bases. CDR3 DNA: TGTGCCAGCAGGCGTCAGGGGGCTTGGTGTGGCTACACCTTC. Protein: CASRRQGAWCGYTF.

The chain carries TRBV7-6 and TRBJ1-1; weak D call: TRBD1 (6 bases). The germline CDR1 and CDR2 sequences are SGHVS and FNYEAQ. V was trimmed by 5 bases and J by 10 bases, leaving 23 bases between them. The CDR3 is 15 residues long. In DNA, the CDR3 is TGTGCCAGCAGCCCCAGGGGAGAAGAGGGCCCAGTAGCTTTCTTT. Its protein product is CASSPRGEEGPVAFF.

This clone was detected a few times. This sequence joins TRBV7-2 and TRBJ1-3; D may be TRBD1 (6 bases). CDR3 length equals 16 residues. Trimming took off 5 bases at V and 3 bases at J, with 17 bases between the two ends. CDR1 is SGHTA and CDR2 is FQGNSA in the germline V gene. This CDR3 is CASSPQGGAGGNTIYF. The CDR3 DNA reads TGTGCCAGCAGCCCACAGGGTGGGGCTGGTGGAAACACCATATATTTT.

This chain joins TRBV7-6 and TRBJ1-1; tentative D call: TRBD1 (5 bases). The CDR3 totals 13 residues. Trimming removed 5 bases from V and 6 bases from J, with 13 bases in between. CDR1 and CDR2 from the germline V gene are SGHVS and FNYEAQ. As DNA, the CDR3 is TGTGCCAGCAGCGCCAGCAGGGCCTCTGAAGCTTTCTTT. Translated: CASSASRASEAFF. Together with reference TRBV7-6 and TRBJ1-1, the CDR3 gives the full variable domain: GAGVSQSPRYKVTKRGQDVALRCDPISGHVSLYWYRQALGQGPEFLTYFNYEAQQDKSGLPNDRFSAERPEGSISTLTIQRTEQRDSAMYRCASSASRASEAFFGQGTRLTVV.

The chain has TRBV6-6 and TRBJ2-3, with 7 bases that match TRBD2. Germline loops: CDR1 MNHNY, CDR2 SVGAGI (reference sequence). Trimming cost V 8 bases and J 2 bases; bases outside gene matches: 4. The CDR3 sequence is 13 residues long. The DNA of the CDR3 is TGTGCCAGCGGCGGGGGTTACACAGATACGCAGTATTTT. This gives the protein CASGGGYTDTQYF.

This CDR3 reads CASSSNGGQGHEQFF. Here the CDR3 DNA reads TGCGCCAGCAGCTCGAATGGGGGACAGGGGCATGAGCAGTTCTTC. The chain uses TRBV5-1 and TRBJ2-1, with 10 positions matching TRBD1. Germline V gene lookup returns CDR1 SGHRS and CDR2 YFSETQ. Unmatched junction bases numbered 8, after V lost 3 bases and J lost 8 bases. This CDR3 region has 15 residues.

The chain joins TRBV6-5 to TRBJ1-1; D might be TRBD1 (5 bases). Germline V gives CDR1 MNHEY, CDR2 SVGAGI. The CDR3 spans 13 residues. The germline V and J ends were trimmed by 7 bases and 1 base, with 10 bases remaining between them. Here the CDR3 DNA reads TGTGCCAGCACTAGACAGACGAACACTGAAGCTTTCTTT. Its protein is CASTRQTNTEAFF.

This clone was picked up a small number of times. Here the CDR3 DNA reads TGTGCCAGAAGCCAAACCTCAGGGCTTCGGTTCCACGAGCAGTACTTC. Protein: CARSQTSGLRFHEQYF. This sequence joins TRBV5-3 and TRBJ2-7; D may be TRBD1 (5 bases). TRBV5-3 is sorted into the ORF group, with uncertain function. The CDR3 contains 16 residues. V was trimmed by 4 bases and J by 5 bases, leaving 22 bases between them.

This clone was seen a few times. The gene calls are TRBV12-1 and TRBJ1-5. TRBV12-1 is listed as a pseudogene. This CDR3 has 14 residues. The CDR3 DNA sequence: TGTGCCAGCAGCGTCCCGGGAGCCAATCAGCCCCAGCATTTT. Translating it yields CASSVPGANQPQHF.